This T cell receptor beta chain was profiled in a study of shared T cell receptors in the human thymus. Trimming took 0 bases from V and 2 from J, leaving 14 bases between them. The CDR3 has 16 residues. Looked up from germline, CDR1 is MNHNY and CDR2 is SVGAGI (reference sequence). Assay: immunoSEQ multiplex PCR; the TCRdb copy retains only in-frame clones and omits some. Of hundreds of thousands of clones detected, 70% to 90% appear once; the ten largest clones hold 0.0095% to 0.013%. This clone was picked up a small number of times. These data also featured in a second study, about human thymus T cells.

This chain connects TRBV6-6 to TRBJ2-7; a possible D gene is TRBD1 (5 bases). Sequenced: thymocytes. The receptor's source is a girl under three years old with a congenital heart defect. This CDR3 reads CASSYSRTKFPYEQYF. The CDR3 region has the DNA TGTGCCAGCAGTTACTCGAGGACAAAATTTCCCTACGAGCAGTACTTC.